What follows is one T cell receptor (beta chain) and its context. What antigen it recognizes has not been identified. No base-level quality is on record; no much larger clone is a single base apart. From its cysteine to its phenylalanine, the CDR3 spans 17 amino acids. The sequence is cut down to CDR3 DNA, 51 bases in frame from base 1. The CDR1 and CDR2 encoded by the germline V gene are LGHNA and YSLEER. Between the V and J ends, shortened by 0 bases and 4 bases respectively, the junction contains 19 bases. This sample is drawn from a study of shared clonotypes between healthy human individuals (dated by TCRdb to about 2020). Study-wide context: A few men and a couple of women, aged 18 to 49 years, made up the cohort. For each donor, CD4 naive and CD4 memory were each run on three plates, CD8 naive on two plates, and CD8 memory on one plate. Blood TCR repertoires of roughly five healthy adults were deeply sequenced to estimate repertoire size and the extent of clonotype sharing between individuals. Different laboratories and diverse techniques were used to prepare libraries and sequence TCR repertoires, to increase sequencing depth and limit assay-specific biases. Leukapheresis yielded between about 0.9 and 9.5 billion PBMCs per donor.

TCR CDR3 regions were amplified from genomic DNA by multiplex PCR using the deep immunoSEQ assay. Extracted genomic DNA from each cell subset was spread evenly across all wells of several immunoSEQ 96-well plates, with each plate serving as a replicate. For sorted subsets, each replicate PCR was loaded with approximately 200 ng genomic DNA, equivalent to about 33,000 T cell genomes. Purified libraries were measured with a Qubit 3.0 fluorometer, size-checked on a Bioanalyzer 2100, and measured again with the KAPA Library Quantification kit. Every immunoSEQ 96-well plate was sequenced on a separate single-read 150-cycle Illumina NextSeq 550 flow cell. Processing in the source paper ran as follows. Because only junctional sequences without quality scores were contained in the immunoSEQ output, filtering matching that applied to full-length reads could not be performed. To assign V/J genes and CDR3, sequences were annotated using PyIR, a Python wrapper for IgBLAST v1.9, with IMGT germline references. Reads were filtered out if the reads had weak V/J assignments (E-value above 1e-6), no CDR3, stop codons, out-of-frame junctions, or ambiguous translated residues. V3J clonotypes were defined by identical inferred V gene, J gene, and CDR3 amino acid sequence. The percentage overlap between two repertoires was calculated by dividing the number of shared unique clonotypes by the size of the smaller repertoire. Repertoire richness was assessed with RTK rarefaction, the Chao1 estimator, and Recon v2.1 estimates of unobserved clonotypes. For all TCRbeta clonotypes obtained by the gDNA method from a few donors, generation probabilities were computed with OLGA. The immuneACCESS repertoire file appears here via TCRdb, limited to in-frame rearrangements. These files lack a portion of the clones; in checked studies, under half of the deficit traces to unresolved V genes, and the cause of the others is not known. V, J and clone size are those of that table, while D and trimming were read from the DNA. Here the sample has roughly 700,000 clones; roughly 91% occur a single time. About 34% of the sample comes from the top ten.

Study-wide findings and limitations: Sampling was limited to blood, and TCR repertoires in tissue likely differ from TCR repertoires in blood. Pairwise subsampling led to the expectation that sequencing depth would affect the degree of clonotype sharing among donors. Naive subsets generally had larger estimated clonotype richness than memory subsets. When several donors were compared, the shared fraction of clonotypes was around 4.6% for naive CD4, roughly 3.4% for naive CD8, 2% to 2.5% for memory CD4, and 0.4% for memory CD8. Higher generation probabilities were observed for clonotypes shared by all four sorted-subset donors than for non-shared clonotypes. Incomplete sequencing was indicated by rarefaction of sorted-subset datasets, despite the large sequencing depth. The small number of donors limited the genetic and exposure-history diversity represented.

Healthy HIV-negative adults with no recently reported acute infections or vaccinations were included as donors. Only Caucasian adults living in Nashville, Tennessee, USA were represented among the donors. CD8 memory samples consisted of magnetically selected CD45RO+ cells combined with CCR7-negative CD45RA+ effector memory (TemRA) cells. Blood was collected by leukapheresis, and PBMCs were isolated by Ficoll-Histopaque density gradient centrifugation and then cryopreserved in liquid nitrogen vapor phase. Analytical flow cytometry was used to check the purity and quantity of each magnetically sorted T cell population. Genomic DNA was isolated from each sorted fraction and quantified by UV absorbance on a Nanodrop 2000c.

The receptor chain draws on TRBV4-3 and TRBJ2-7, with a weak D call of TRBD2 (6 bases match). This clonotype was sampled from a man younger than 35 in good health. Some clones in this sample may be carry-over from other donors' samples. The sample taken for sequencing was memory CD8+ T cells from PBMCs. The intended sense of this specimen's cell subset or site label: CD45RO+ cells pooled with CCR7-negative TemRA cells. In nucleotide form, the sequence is TGCGCCAGCAGCCAAGATAGGGTGCCACTTGGAGGGTACGAGCAGTACTTC. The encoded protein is CASSQDRVPLGGYEQYF.